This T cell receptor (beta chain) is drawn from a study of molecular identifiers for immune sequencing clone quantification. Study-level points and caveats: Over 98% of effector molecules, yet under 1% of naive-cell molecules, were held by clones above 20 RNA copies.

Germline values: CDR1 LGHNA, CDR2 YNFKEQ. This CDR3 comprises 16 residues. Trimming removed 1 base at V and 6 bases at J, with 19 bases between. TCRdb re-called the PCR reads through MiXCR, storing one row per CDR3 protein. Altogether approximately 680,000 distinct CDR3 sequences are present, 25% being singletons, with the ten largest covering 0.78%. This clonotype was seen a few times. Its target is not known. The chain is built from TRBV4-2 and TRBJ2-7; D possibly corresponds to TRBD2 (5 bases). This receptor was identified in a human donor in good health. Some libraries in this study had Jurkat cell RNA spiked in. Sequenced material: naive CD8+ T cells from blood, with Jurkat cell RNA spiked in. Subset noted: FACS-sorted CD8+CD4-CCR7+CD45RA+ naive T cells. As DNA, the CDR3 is TGTGCCAGCAGCCAAGTCTACAGCGGTCTTACCGGCGAGCAGTACTTC. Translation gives CASSQVYSGLTGEQYF.